This T cell receptor beta chain was sequenced during a study of molecular identifiers for immune sequencing clone quantification. Based on a CD8+CD4-CCR7+CD45RA+ profile, naive CD8 T cells were sorted. Study conclusions and caveats: Identical TCR molecules can share a barcode, and this sharing could underestimate highly expanded clone sizes. Jurkat TCR RNA spiked in from one cell reportedly remained identifiable amid over 850,000 naive cells.

On this clonotype itself: Its target is not known.

The bulk TCR libraries were made with methods described before and with listed TCR primers. MiXCR, run by TCRdb on the PCR reads, gives a single entry per CDR3 protein. Of about half a million distinct CDR3 sequences in the sample, roughly 24% were seen once. The clonotype comes from a human donor in good health. Some libraries in this study had Jurkat cell RNA spiked in. The sequenced sample consisted of naive CD8+ T cells from blood, with Jurkat cell RNA spiked in. The subset denotes: FACS-sorted CD8+CD4-CCR7+CD45RA+ naive T cells.

The DNA for the CDR3 is TGTGCCAGCAGCTTAGAATTACTCGTCAACGAGCAGTACTTC. Encoded protein: CASSLELLVNEQYF. The chain couples TRBV7-2 to TRBJ2-7; D not certain. This CDR3 spans 14 amino acids. Trimming took off 1 base at V and 5 bases at J, with 12 bases between the two ends. Per the germline V gene, CDR1 is SGHTA and CDR2 is FQGNSA.